This TCR beta chain was observed in a study of shared clonotypes between healthy human individuals (dated by TCRdb to the early 2020s). Some background on the complete study: A couple of women and a few men aged 18 to 49 years were included in the cohort. Libraries were prepared and TCR repertoires were sequenced by different laboratories using diverse techniques, in order to increase sequencing depth and limit assay-specific biases. Blood TCR repertoires of a handful of healthy adults were deeply sequenced to estimate repertoire size and the extent of clonotype sharing between individuals. For each donor, three plates each were used for CD4 naive and CD4 memory, two plates were used for CD8 naive, and one plate was used for CD8 memory. Between about 0.85 and 10 billion PBMCs per donor were obtained by leukapheresis.

Study-level results and caveats: Incomplete sequencing was indicated by rarefaction of sorted-subset datasets, despite the large sequencing depth. Higher generation probabilities were observed for clonotypes shared by all four sorted-subset donors than for non-shared clonotypes. Pairwise subsampling indicated that sequencing depth was expected to affect the degree of clonotype sharing among donors. Naive subsets generally had larger estimated clonotype richness than memory subsets. Across several donors, approximately 5% of naive CD4, 3.5% of naive CD8, 2% to 2.5% of memory CD4, and about 0.44% of memory CD8 clonotypes were shared. Because the study included a small number of donors, the genetic and exposure-history diversity represented was limited. Only blood was sampled, and tissue TCR repertoires likely differ from those in blood.

Healthy HIV-negative adults with no recently reported acute infections or vaccinations were included as donors. Every donor was a Caucasian adult living in Nashville, Tennessee, USA. CD4+ T cells were enriched by magnetic negative selection; naive cells were then positively selected on CD45RA, and the negative fraction formed the memory subset. Blood was collected by leukapheresis, and PBMCs were isolated by Ficoll-Histopaque density gradient centrifugation and then cryopreserved in liquid nitrogen vapor phase. Analytical flow cytometry was used to check the purity and quantity of every magnetically sorted T cell population. From each sorted fraction, genomic DNA was isolated and quantified by UV absorbance on a Nanodrop 2000c. Concerning this clone itself: Its target antigen remains unknown. Base qualities are not provided; no much larger clone lies one nucleotide away.

Using the deep immunoSEQ assay, multiplex PCR amplified TCR CDR3 regions from genomic DNA. For each cell subset, the extracted genomic DNA was distributed evenly across all wells of several immunoSEQ 96-well plates, and each plate served as one replicate. Each replicate PCR for sorted subsets received approximately 200 ng genomic DNA, equal to roughly 29,000 T cell genomes. Purified libraries were quantified with a Qubit 3.0 fluorometer, sized on a Bioanalyzer 2100, and re-quantified with the KAPA Library Quantification kit. Each immunoSEQ 96-well plate was sequenced on its own single-read 150-cycle Illumina NextSeq 550 flow cell. The paper's processing steps were these. The immunoSEQ output contained only junctional sequences without quality scores, so filtering could not match that applied to full-length reads. Sequences were annotated with PyIR, a Python wrapper for IgBLAST v1.9, and V/J genes and CDR3 were assigned using IMGT germline references. Any read was removed if the V/J assignment was weak (E-value above 1e-6), the CDR3 was missing, or the read contained stop codons, out-of-frame junctions, or ambiguous translated residues. V3J clonotypes were defined as sequences sharing the same inferred V gene, J gene, and CDR3 amino acid sequence. Percentage overlap between repertoires was computed as shared unique clonotypes divided by the size of the smaller repertoire. Richness of each repertoire was evaluated using RTK rarefaction, the Chao1 estimator, and Recon v2.1 estimates of unobserved clonotypes. For all TCRbeta clonotypes obtained by the gDNA method from a few donors, generation probabilities were computed with OLGA. In its TCRdb copy, this immuneACCESS table keeps in-frame sequences only and misses some clones. Where compared with another copy, unresolved V genes explain less than half of these, and the others have no known cause. That table supplies the V and J calls and clone size; D and trimming were determined from the DNA. This sample is represented by over a million clones; roughly 80% of them were singletons. The top ten constitute 1.4% to 1.5% of the sample.

V is cut by 1 base and J by 3 bases, and the space between the germline ends is 6 bases. The CDR3 starts with the cysteine, ends with the phenylalanine, and has 14 residues. Solely the CDR3 DNA is kept, with 42 bases framed from the first base. CDR1 and CDR2, looked up from the germline V gene, are MGHRA and YSYEKL. The sequence is built from TRBV4-1 and TRBJ1-4, with an unclear D gene assignment. Sequenced input: memory CD4+ T cells sorted from blood. The sample's cell subset or site label, in plain terms: CD45RA-negative fraction. The TCR comes from a man aged 18 to 35 in good health. The DNA reads as follows: TGCGCCAGCAGCCAAGTAATAGCTAATGAAAAACTGTTTTTT. Translated, this gives CASSQVIANEKLFF.